The clone carrying this TCR beta chain showed up just a few times. Its specificity is unknown. This sample is part of a study of regulatory and conventional T cells in RAG deficiency. Study-wide findings and caveats: In Omenn syndrome, Treg and Tconv repertoires overlapped >90%.

TCRdb keeps only in-frame clones here, not all; method: immunoSEQ multiplex PCR. The sample lists about 19,000 clones, 87% occurring once. Genomic DNA came from blood regulatory T cells gated CD4+ CD25-high CD127-low. The ends were cut back, 6 bases at V and 9 bases at J, with 21 bases in the middle. The CDR3 is made up of 16 amino acids. The germline V gene has CDR1 LNHDA and CDR2 SQIVND (reference sequence). This sample also belongs to another study, concerning regulatory T cells. That report adds: Amplification used 52 TRBV primers and 13 TRBJ primers. Patient repertoires had restricted TRB V-J pairs and skewed V and J usage, most in Tregs.

The chain recombines TRBV19 with TRBJ1-6, with a weak D call TRBD1 (6 bases). What was sequenced was Tregs sorted from blood. The source is a human donor in good health. The DNA for the CDR3 is TGTGCCAGTAGCGATTCCCGGCCAGGGGTCTTTTCACCCCTCCACTTT. Translated: CASSDSRPGVFSPLHF.